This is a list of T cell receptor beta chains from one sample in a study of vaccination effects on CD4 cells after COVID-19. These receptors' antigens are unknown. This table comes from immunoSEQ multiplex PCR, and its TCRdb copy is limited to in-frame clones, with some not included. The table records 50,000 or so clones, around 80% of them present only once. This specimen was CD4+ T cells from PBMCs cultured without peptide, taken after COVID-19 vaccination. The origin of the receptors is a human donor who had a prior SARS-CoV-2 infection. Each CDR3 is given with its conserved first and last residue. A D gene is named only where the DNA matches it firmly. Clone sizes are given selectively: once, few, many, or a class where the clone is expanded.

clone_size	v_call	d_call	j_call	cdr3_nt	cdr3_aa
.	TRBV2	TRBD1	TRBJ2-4	TGTGCCAGCAGTTTTGACAGGGACCTAGCCAAAAACATTCAGTACTTC	CASSFDRDLAKNIQYF
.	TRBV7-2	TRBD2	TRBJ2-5	TGTGCCAGCAGCTTATCATGGTTCTCGGCGGGAGGAGAGACCCAGTACTTC	CASSLSWFSAGGETQYF
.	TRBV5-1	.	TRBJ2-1	TGCGCCAGCAGCCCAGGCGGTGGTGAGCAGTTCTTC	CASSPGGGEQFF
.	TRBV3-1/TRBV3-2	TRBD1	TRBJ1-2	TGTGCCACATCTCGACAGGGCCAATATGGCTACACCTTC	CATSRQGQYGYTF
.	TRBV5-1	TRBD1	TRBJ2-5	TGCGCCAGCAGCTTAAACAGGGGGCAAGAGACCCAGTACTTC	CASSLNRGQETQYF
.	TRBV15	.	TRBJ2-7	TGTGCCACCAGCAGAGACGGGGGTGGCGAGCAGTACTTC	CATSRDGGGEQYF
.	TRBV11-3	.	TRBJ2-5	TGTGCCAGCAGCTTAGATTGGCCCCGGGGGCGCAGGGAGACCCAGTACTTC	CASSLDWPRGRRETQYF
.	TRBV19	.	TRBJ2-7	TGTGCCCCAGACTGGGCTGGGGGGCCTAGAATCTACGAGCAGTACTTC	CAPDWAGGPRIYEQYF
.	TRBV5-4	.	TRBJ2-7	TGTGCCAGCAGCCACAGGGCTTCCAACGAGCAGTACTTC	CASSHRASNEQYF
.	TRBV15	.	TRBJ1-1	TGTGCCACCAGCAGAGATTTAGGGGCGAACACTGAAGCTTTCTTT	CATSRDLGANTEAFF
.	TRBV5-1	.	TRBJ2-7	TGCGCCAGCAGCCCCTCCGGGACAAGCTACGAGCAGTACTTC	CASSPSGTSYEQYF
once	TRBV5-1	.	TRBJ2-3	TGCGCCAGCAGCTTAGGGCTAGCCAGCACAGATACGCAGTATTTT	CASSLGLASTDTQYF
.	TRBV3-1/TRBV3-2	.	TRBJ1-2	TGTGCCAGCAGCCAACTCGCGCAGGGGATCTTTGGCTACACCTTC	CASSQLAQGIFGYTF
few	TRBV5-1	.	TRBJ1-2	TGCGCCAGCAGCCCCGACGGACCAGGGTCGGGTGGCTACACCTTC	CASSPDGPGSGGYTF
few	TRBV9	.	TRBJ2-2	TGTGCCAGCAGCGTAGTCTCCGCCCGCGGGGAGCTGTTTTTT	CASSVVSARGELFF
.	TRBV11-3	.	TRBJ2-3	TGTGCCAGCAGCCTCGGGGGAGACACAGATACGCAGTATTTT	CASSLGGDTDTQYF
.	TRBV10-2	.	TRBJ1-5	TGCGCCAGCAGGGAGGGGCCCTATCAGCCCCAGCATTTT	CASREGPYQPQHF
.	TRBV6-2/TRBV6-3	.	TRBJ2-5	TGTGCCAGCAGTCCGTTCGAAGAGACCCAGTACTTC	CASSPFEETQYF
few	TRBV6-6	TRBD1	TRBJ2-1	TGTGCCAGCAGTTACGAGGCAGGGGGGCAGTTCTTC	CASSYEAGGQFF
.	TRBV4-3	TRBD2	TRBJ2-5	TGCGCCAGCAGCCAGTCCGGGGGGACCCAAGAGACCCAGTACTTC	CASSQSGGTQETQYF
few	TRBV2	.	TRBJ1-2	TGTGCCAGTAGAGGGCCAGGTTGGGGCTATGGCTACACCTTC	CASRGPGWGYGYTF
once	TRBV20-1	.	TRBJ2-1	TGCAGTGCTAGTTTTGGTCCGGCTCACAATGAGCAGTTCTTC	CSASFGPAHNEQFF
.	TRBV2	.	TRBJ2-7	TGTGCCAGCAGGGCTGGACAGCTGGCTTACGAGCAGTACTTC	CASRAGQLAYEQYF
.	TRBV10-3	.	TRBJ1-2	TGTGCCATCAGGCCGGGAGGGGGACCTCTTCTTGATGGCTACACCTTC	CAIRPGGGPLLDGYTF
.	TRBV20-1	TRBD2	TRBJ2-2	TGCAGTGCTAGTAGCGGGGGGGCCACCACCGGGGAGCTGTTTTTT	CSASSGGATTGELFF
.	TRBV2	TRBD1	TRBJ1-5	TGTGCCACCTCGGGACAGGGCAATCAGCCCCAGCATTTT	CATSGQGNQPQHF
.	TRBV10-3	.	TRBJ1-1	TGTGCCATCAGTGTGTCGGGGCCAGGGGTCGGCACTGAAGCTTTCTTT	CAISVSGPGVGTEAFF
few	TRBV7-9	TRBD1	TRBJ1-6	TGTGCCAGCAGCAACTACAGGGGGAGCTCCTATAATTCACCCCTCCACTTT	CASSNYRGSSYNSPLHF
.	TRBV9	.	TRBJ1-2	TGTGCCAGCAGCGTCTCTTTGAATGTGGGCTATGGCTACACCTTC	CASSVSLNVGYGYTF
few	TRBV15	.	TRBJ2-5	TGTGCCACCAGCAGAACGGACAGTTGGGAGACCCAGTACTTC	CATSRTDSWETQYF
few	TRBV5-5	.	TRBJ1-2	TGTGCCAGCAGCTTGAACCCGGGATCAGGCTATGGCTACACCTTC	CASSLNPGSGYGYTF
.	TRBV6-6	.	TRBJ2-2	TGTGCCAGCAGTGGACTTCAGGTTGAGAGCACCGGGGAGCTGTTTTTT	CASSGLQVESTGELFF
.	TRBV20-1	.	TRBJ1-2	TGCAGTGCTAGTCGAGCCTATAATGGCTACACCTTC	CSASRAYNGYTF
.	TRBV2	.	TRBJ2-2	TGTGCCAGCAGTGAAATCCTGTTCCGTGGGGAGCTGTTTTTT	CASSEILFRGELFF
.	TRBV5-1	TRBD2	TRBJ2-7	TGCGCCAGCAGCTTAGGGACTAGCGGGAGACCGGGGGCGTACGAGCAGTACTTC	CASSLGTSGRPGAYEQYF
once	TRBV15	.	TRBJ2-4	TGTGCCACCAGCAGAGCTAAGGAGGGACAATATACTCAGTACTTC	CATSRAKEGQYTQYF
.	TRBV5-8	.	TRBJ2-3	TGTGCCAGCATCTCTGGGGGAACAGATACGCAGTATTTT	CASISGGTDTQYF
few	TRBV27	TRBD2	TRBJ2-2	TGTGCCAGTAAGCGGGGTAGGAACACCGGGGAGCTGTTTTTT	CASKRGRNTGELFF
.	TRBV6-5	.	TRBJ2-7	TGTGCCACGTCGGCCCGGGGATCCTACGAGCAGTACTTC	CATSARGSYEQYF
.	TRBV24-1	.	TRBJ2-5	TGTGCCACCGCCAAGACAGGAGAGACCCAGTACTTC	CATAKTGETQYF
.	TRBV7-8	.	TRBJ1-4	TGTGCCAGCAGCAAGGGGTTCCGGGAAAAACTGTTTTTT	CASSKGFREKLFF
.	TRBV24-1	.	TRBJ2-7	TGTGCCACCAGCGAGGGCTACGAGCAGTACTTC	CATSEGYEQYF
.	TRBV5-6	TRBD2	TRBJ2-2	TGTGCCAGCAGCTTGGCCGGGACTAGGCGAGTTGACGGGGAGCTGTTTTTT	CASSLAGTRRVDGELFF
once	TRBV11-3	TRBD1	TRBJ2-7	TGTGCCAGCAGCTCGGAACAGGGGGCTTCCCACGAGCAGTACTTC	CASSSEQGASHEQYF